This T cell receptor (beta chain) was recorded in a study of blood T cells in healthy people across ages. Whole-study findings and limits: Because donor CMV status was unknown, expanded clonotype changes were possibly confounded. TCR beta diversity correlated strongly with naive T cell percentage.

Together with a sample-barcoded 5' primer, a J-beta primer mix was included in a second PCR lasting roughly 6 to 12 cycles. Each cDNA molecule carried a tag from a template-switch adaptor that contained 12 random nucleotides. Using its own MiXCR run on the 5' RACE reads, TCRdb lists one record per CDR3 protein. The data contain roughly 1 million distinct CDR3 sequences, almost 25% of them singletons. This CDR3 comprises 13 residues. CDR1 and CDR2 from the germline V gene are KGHSH and LQKENI. Of note for this clonotype: Antigen unknown. At one end, the junction sequence differs from germline, possibly due to a read error.

The same specimen was also included in a second study, on T cells of mothers and their children. That study adds: Both sample barcodes and 2-4 random nucleotides came from the M1S primer of the second PCR.

Sequencing input: blood. The source of this sequence is a girl aged 2-10 years in good health. The rearrangement joins TRBV18 to TRBJ2-7, with TRBD1 identical over 7 bases. The CDR3 nucleotides are TGTGCCAGCTCACGGGACAGAGACTACGAGCAGCACTTC. It yields the protein CASSRDRDYEQHF.